Listed here are 25 T cell receptor beta chains from one sample, sequenced in a study of early T cells in non-severe SARS-CoV-2 infection. TCRdb re-derived calls from the 5' RACE reads in MiXCR, one entry per CDR3 protein. The sample lists about 77,000 distinct CDR3 sequences, around 12% occurring once. The sample was whole blood, taken at baseline. These TCRs come from an adult who was a healthcare worker with PCR-confirmed SARS-CoV-2 infection or an uninfected control (not recorded which). The donor label of this sample is uncertain.

The sample holds many counts of this clonotype. The J gene is TRBJ2-1, the V gene TRBV12-3 or TRBV12-4; D is unclear. The CDR3 totals 14 residues. The V and J ends lost 5 bases and 9 bases respectively, with 17 bases between them. CDR3 sequence: CASSQDAPPGEQFF. CDR3 DNA sequence: TGTGCCAGCAGTCAGGACGCCCCTCCGGGTGAGCAGTTCTTC.

In this sample, this clonotype turned up a few times. The rearrangement uses TRBV12-3 or TRBV12-4 and TRBJ2-1; D call uncertain. The CDR3 covers 12 residues. V lost 0 bases and J 8 bases, leaving 5 bases between the germline ends. As DNA, the CDR3 is TGTGCCAGCAGTTTAGCCTTCGATGAGCAGTTCTTC. Protein: CASSLAFDEQFF.

In nucleotides, the CDR3 is TGCAGTGCTTTGTCGGGGAATGAGCAGTTCTTC. Translated: CSALSGNEQFF. The V and J genes are TRBV20-1 and TRBJ2-1; D is perhaps TRBD2 (5 bases). Germline V lookup: CDR1 DFQATT, CDR2 SNEGSKA (reference sequence). Trimming took off 5 bases at V and 7 bases at J, with 9 bases between the two ends. The CDR3 is 11 amino acids.

This clonotype was seen only a few times. The genes are TRBV6-2 or TRBV6-3 and TRBJ2-7; TRBD2 matches 7 bases. Germline CDR1 is MNHEY and CDR2 is SVGEGT. Trimming removed 2 bases from V and 1 base from J; junction bases left unmatched: 11. This CDR3 contains 17 residues. This chain's CDR3 is CASSYEVIAGYSYEQYF. The CDR3 nucleotides are TGTGCCAGCAGTTACGAGGTTATAGCGGGTTATTCCTACGAGCAGTACTTC.

This clonotype was picked up a small number of times. This chain joins TRBV9 and TRBJ1-2, with 8 nucleotides matching TRBD1. This CDR3 is 13 amino acids long. Trimming at V came to 3 bases and at J to 4 bases, leaving 2 bases not matched to a gene. Germline assignment: CDR1 SGDLS and CDR2 YYNGEE. The CDR3 here is CASSAGTGYGYTF. CDR3 coding DNA: TGTGCCAGCAGCGCCGGGACAGGCTATGGCTACACCTTC.

V is TRBV5-1 and J is TRBJ1-2; 11 bases are shared with TRBD1. The V segment lost 6 bases and the J segment 7 bases; nucleotides outside the gene matches: 11. This CDR3 is built from 15 residues. Germline V gene sequence: CDR1 SGHRS, CDR2 YFSETQ. The CDR3 loop reads CASTPGGQGAGGYTF. Written as DNA, the CDR3 is TGCGCCAGCACCCCGGGCGGACAGGGGGCGGGTGGCTACACCTTC.

This clonotype was seen at least ten times. The chain has TRBV6-2 or TRBV6-3 and TRBJ1-3, with a tentative D call TRBD1 (6 bases). Between the trimmed V and J ends, which lost 2 bases and 4 bases, there was a span of 12 bases. CDR1 is MNHEY, CDR2 SVGEGT, per germline. The CDR3 totals 15 residues. Here the CDR3 reads CASSYKDSFGNTIYF. CDR3 coding DNA: TGTGCCAGCAGTTACAAGGACAGCTTCGGAAACACCATATATTTT.

J is TRBJ2-1 and V is TRBV3-1, with D possibly matching TRBD1 (5 bases). This CDR3 has 16 amino acids. CDR1 is LGHDT and CDR2 is YNNKEL in the germline V gene (reference sequence). V shed 4 bases and J shed 1 base, with 14 bases lying between them. In DNA form, the CDR3 reads TGTGCCAGCAGCCCTTCCCAGGGCCAGTCCTACAATGAGCAGTTCTTC. This codes for CASSPSQGQSYNEQFF.

This sequence joins TRBV29-1 and TRBJ2-3; D call uncertain. Trimming removed 5 bases at V and 6 bases at J, with 18 bases between. Germline V lookup: CDR1 SQVTM, CDR2 ANQGSEA. The CDR3 runs 14 residues. The CDR3 nucleotides read TGCAGCGTTTTTTGGCTGAACCTCCCGGATACGCAGTATTTT. This codes for CSVFWLNLPDTQYF.

To note about this clonotype: One end of the junction is discordant with germline, which a read error may explain. The chain carries TRBV20-1 and TRBJ2-1; D unresolved. The CDR3 extends over 12 amino acids. Germline CDR1 and CDR2: DFQATT and SNEGSKA (reference sequence). The CDR3 nucleotides are TGCAGTGGTAGAAGTGGGGATTATGAGCAGTTCTTC. It yields the protein CSGRSGDYEQFF.

The chain recombines TRBV20-1 with TRBJ2-3; TRBD2 agrees at 11 bases. The CDR3 contains 16 residues. V lost 0 bases, J lost 2 bases, and 4 bases stayed unmatched. Germline V gene data show CDR1 as DFQATT and CDR2 as SNEGSKA (reference sequence). This chain's CDR3 is CSARDRLAGYTDTQYF. In DNA, the CDR3 is TGCAGTGCTAGAGATAGACTAGCGGGGTACACAGATACGCAGTATTTT.

The V gene is TRBV11-2, the J gene TRBJ1-1; no firm D call. Trimming took off 4 bases at V and 8 bases at J, with 17 bases between the two ends. Germline V gene data show CDR1 as SGHAT and CDR2 as FQNNGV. The CDR3 has 14 amino acids. CDR3 bases: TGTGCCAGCAGCTCCCGTCCATCGTTAGGGGAAGCTTTCTTT. Residues: CASSSRPSLGEAFF.

V usage is TRBV10-1 and J usage is TRBJ2-7, with D unresolved. V lost 3 bases and J lost 1, with 7 bases in between. Germline-derived CDR1 and CDR2 are WNHNN and SYGVQD (reference sequence). The CDR3 is 13 amino acids. The chain's CDR3 is CASSDDMSYEQYF. The CDR3 bases are TGCGCCAGCAGTGATGACATGTCCTACGAGCAGTACTTC.

Many counts were recorded for this clonotype. The chain links TRBV20-1 to TRBJ1-3, with D possibly being TRBD1 (6 bases). The CDR3 is made up of 15 amino acids. V was clipped by 1 base and J by 5 bases, with 15 bases between them. Germline V gene data show CDR1 as DFQATT and CDR2 as SNEGSKA (reference sequence). The CDR3 nucleotides are TGCAGTGCTAGAGTTCGGACAGCTAAAAGAAACACCATATATTTT. Translation gives CSARVRTAKRNTIYF.

This clonotype was picked up many times. This chain uses TRBV4-1 with TRBJ1-4; D is possibly TRBD1 (6 bases). V gave up 2 bases and J gave up 3 bases, with 10 bases separating them. The CDR3 sequence is 15 residues long. Germline V gene sequence: CDR1 MGHRA, CDR2 YSYEKL. This CDR3 is CASSQPQGPNEKLFF. DNA for the CDR3: TGCGCCAGCAGCCAACCACAGGGCCCTAATGAAAAACTGTTTTTT.

This clonotype was detected a few times. The chain recombines TRBV11-3 with TRBJ2-2; D uncertain. Germline CDR1 is SGHNT and CDR2 is YENEEA. V shed 9 bases and J shed 6 bases, with 8 bases lying between them. The CDR3 consists of 11 residues. The CDR3 here is CASLGPGELFF. CDR3 coding DNA: TGTGCCAGTCTGGGCCCCGGGGAGCTGTTTTTT.

This clonotype was seen repeatedly, ten times or more. The chain recombines TRBV4-3 with TRBJ2-3; the match to TRBD2 covers 10 bases. V lost 4 bases to trimming and J lost 2 bases; unmatched junction nucleotides: 6. The CDR3 consists of 16 residues. From germline, CDR1 is LGHNA and CDR2 YSLEER. The CDR3 DNA follows: TGCGCCAGCAGCCCGCTAGCGGGGGCGGTCACAGATACGCAGTATTTT. Translation: CASSPLAGAVTDTQYF.

The gene calls are TRBV4-2 and TRBJ2-5; TRBD2 agrees at 9 bases. The CDR3 is 16 amino acids. The junction had 8 bases not matched to a gene; V was cut back by 4 bases and J by 2 bases. Germline assignment: CDR1 LGHNA and CDR2 YNFKEQ. The chain's CDR3 is CASSPFGTSRQETQYF. DNA of the CDR3: TGTGCCAGCAGCCCGTTTGGGACTAGCAGACAAGAGACCCAGTACTTC.

The table lists this clonotype with many counts. This chain links TRBV29-1 with TRBJ2-3, with 8 bases fitting TRBD1. Trimming at V came to 8 bases and at J to 7 bases, leaving 14 bases not matched to a gene. CDR1 and CDR2 from the germline V gene are SQVTM and ANQGSEA. The CDR3 spans 14 residues. DNA of the CDR3: TGCAGCTCTACCGGTGACAGGGGAAGATATACGCAGTATTTT. Its translation: CSSTGDRGRYTQYF.

The chain employs TRBV4-1 and TRBJ2-1; 7 bases map to TRBD2. CDR1 and CDR2 from the germline V gene are MGHRA and YSYEKL. V lost 6 bases, J lost 7 bases, and 12 bases stayed unmatched. The CDR3 spans 15 residues. The CDR3 bases are TGCGCCAGCAGTCCCGACGGGCGGGGGACGAATGAGCAGTTCTTC. Translating gives CASSPDGRGTNEQFF.

In its sample, this clonotype was seen many times. The rearrangement joins TRBV7-8 to TRBJ1-1; D uncertain. The CDR3 sequence is 16 residues long. The V end lost 5 bases, the J end lost 6 bases, and 22 bases lay between the germline ends. The germline V gene encodes CDR1 SGHVS and CDR2 FQNEAQ. The CDR3: CASSPPVSSQFPEAFF. In DNA form, the CDR3 reads TGTGCCAGCAGCCCTCCGGTCTCTTCCCAGTTTCCTGAAGCTTTCTTT.

In this sample, this clonotype turned up a few times. The rearrangement uses TRBV7-9 and TRBJ1-2, with a possible D match to TRBD1 (6 bases). The CDR3 is made up of 14 amino acids. With 3 bases removed from V and 3 bases from J, the gap between germline ends came to 11 bases. Germline CDR1 reads SEHNR; CDR2 reads FQNEAQ (reference sequence). The CDR3 nucleotides are TGTGCCAGCAGCTTCCGGGGGGCTGACTATGGCTACACCTTC. It is translated as CASSFRGADYGYTF.

The genes are TRBV19 and TRBJ1-2; the D gene is possibly TRBD1 (6 bases). V lost 7 bases to trimming and J lost 0 bases, with 21 bases between them. This CDR3 comprises 17 residues. Germline CDR1 and CDR2: LNHDA and SQIVND (reference sequence). The CDR3 nucleotides read TGTGCCAGTACCGGGGACACCCAAGACAGATCTAACTATGGCTACACCTTC. It specifies CASTGDTQDRSNYGYTF.

V is TRBV11-2 and J is TRBJ1-2, with D unclear. The germline gives CDR1 SGHAT, CDR2 FQNNGV. Trimming took off 4 bases at V and 8 bases at J, with 23 bases between the two ends. The CDR3 runs to 16 residues. CDR3 coding DNA: TGTGCCAGCAGCTCCTCTAACACCGTCGGGATATGGGGCTACACCTTC. Translating it yields CASSSSNTVGIWGYTF.

In this sample, this clonotype turned up a few times. The rearrangement joins TRBV4-2 to TRBJ2-3, with 12 bases that match TRBD2. There are 18 residues in the CDR3. CDR1 LGHNA and CDR2 YNFKEQ come from the germline V gene. Losses at the gene ends were 1 base for V and 8 bases for J; bases not matched to a gene: 13. CDR3 bases: TGTGCCAGCAGCCAAGCAAAAGTAGCTAGCGGGGGGGAAGGTACGCAGTATTTT. This gives the protein CASSQAKVASGGEGTQYF.